Sequencing of this T cell receptor beta chain was carried out in a study of shared clonotypes between healthy human individuals. CDR1 MNHNS and CDR2 SASEGT come from the germline V gene. The CDR3 has 16 amino acids. The V and J ends lost 4 bases and 4 bases respectively, with 14 bases between them. TCRdb's copy holds only in-frame clones and misses some; the assay was immunoSEQ multiplex PCR. The sample lists roughly 2.4 million clones, 95% seen once, with around 0.13% in the top ten. Worth noting for this clone: Its specificity is unknown.

Study conclusions and caveats: Some clonotypes were shared by all four sorted-subset donors, while others were not shared. The non-shared ones had lower generation probabilities than the shared ones. Larger estimated richness was generally seen in naive subsets than in memory subsets. The expectation was that sequencing depth would affect clonotype sharing among donors. Clonotypes that were shared across a handful of donors made up 4.5% to 5% of naive CD4 clonotypes.

The material sequenced was naive CD4+ T cells sorted from blood. Subset described: CD45RA+ positively selected. The sequence came from a man between 18 and 35 years old in good health. This chain connects TRBV6-1 to TRBJ1-6, with D maybe TRBD1 (5 bases). This CDR3 reads CASSGGVKQYNSPLHF. The DNA of the CDR3 is TGTGCCAGCAGTGGAGGGGTTAAACAATATAATTCACCCCTCCACTTT.